This TCR beta chain was identified during a study of Graves' ophthalmopathy and Graves' hyperthyroidism. Overall study context: No treatment had been given when peripheral blood was collected at initial diagnosis.

Amplification from RNA transcripts yielded the TCR beta CDR3 regions. HTBI primers were employed in first-round RT-PCR, then a second-round multiplex PCR followed. TCRdb analysed the multiplex PCR reads with MiXCR anew, one entry per CDR3 protein. In the table there are hundreds of thousands of distinct CDR3 sequences, 35% to 50% of which are singletons. General study points: Discrimination between ophthalmopathy and stable hyperthyroidism by a 13-signature model showed 85% to 90% sensitivity and almost 83% specificity.

Uncontrolled infections, other autoimmune diseases, pregnancy or lactation barred patients from enrollment. This clonotype was detected many times. Its antigen is unidentified. The source of this sequence is an adult man with Graves' ophthalmopathy. The sequenced material came from peripheral blood.

The CDR3 bases are TGTGCCACGCGCGGTGGGGCCTCCTACGAGCAGTACTTC. Its protein is CATRGGASYEQYF. V is TRBV15 and J is TRBJ2-7; possibly TRBD1 for D (5 bases). Germline assignment: CDR1 LNHNV and CDR2 YYDKDF (reference sequence). The CDR3 is 13 residues long. Trimming took 9 bases from V and 0 from J, leaving 12 bases between them. The whole variable domain, remainder taken from reference TRBV15 and TRBJ2-7, is DAMVIQNPRYQVTQFGKPVTLSCSQTLNHNVMYWYQQKSSQAPKLLFHYYDKDFNNEADTPDNFQSRRPNTSFCFLDIRSPGLGDTAMYLCATRGGASYEQYFGPGTRLTVT.